Listed here are 5 T cell receptor beta chains from one sample, sequenced in a study of spatial heterogeneity in lung cancer. This sample's time point: sample taken at primary tumor resection. Whole RNA, isolated from tumor, nontumor lung or frozen PBMC, was sequenced without prior sorting. MiXCR, run by TCRdb on the 5' RACE reads, gives a single entry per CDR3 protein. This sample has some 10,000 distinct CDR3 sequences, with around 9.3% found just once. Sequences were derived from PBMCs, sampled at surgery. Source of these receptors: a male donor with early-stage non-small cell lung cancer.

This clonotype was recorded many times. This rearrangement joins TRBV7-9 to TRBJ2-7; 9 nucleotides line up with TRBD1. Germline V gene lookup returns CDR1 SEHNR and CDR2 FQNEAQ (reference sequence). V gave up 5 bases and J gave up 5 bases; unmatched junction bases: 10. This CDR3 is built from 15 residues. The CDR3 bases are TGTGCCAGCAGCCGGAAGACAGGGGGTCCTAACGAGCAGTACTTC. Translating it yields CASSRKTGGPNEQYF. Together with reference TRBV7-9 and TRBJ2-7, the CDR3 gives the full variable domain: DTGVSQNPRHKITKRGQNVTFRCDPISEHNRLYWYRQTLGQGPEFLTYFQNEAQLEKSRLLSDRFSAERPKGSFSTLEIQRTEQGDSAMYLCASSRKTGGPNEQYFGPGTRLTVT.

The chain recombines TRBV27 with TRBJ2-2; D unresolved. The CDR3 has 13 amino acids. Germline values: CDR1 MNHEY, CDR2 SMNVEV (reference sequence). V lost 7 bases, J lost 4 bases, and 10 bases lay in between. CDR3 bases: TGTGCCAGCACGGGCGAGGCCACCGGGGAGCTGTTTTTT. As protein: CASTGEATGELFF.

The chain joins TRBV20-1 to TRBJ1-6; D is unresolved. Per germline, CDR1 DFQATT and CDR2 SNEGSKA (reference sequence). Trimming took 3 bases from V and 6 from J, leaving 9 bases between them. This CDR3 is built from 13 residues. This CDR3 reads CSARWATNSPLHF. The CDR3 DNA follows: TGCAGTGCTAGGTGGGCCACTAATTCACCCCTCCACTTT.

As to this clonotype: The germline gene is not matched at one end of the junction; a read error may be the cause. The V and J genes are TRBV7-2 and TRBJ2-7; D perhaps matches TRBD1 (6 bases). The CDR3 loop spans 13 amino acids. Germline-derived CDR1 and CDR2 are SGHTA and FQGNSA. CDR3 sequence reads: CASSTDSAYEQCF. The CDR3 coding sequence is TGCGCCAGCAGCACGGACAGTGCCTACGAGCAGTGCTTC.

This clonotype was observed many times. The chain recombines TRBV18 with TRBJ1-5; TRBD1 is a possible D gene (6 bases). Trimming took off 2 bases at V and 1 base at J, with 9 bases between the two ends. Germline V lookup: CDR1 KGHSH, CDR2 LQKENI. This CDR3 comprises 15 residues. Here the CDR3 reads CASSPGQLSNQPQHF. The CDR3 DNA is TGTGCCAGCTCACCAGGACAGTTAAGCAATCAGCCCCAGCATTTT.